The rows below give T cell receptor beta chains drawn from one sample of a study of identical twins. MiXCR, applied by TCRdb to the 5' RACE reads, yields one record per CDR3 protein. The table includes hundreds of thousands of distinct CDR3 sequences, around 20% detected once. These sequences were also reported in another study, on T cells expressing NK-cell markers.

The sample taken for sequencing was PBMCs. The origin of the receptors is a woman younger than 35 in good health. Each CDR3 is given with its conserved first and last residue. The order of the fields is CDR3 DNA, CDR3 protein, D gene, clone size, J gene, V gene. A D gene is named only where the DNA matches it firmly. Part of the rows lack a size; the others show once, few, many or a class for expanded clones.

DNA: TGCAGTGCTGGACTAGCGGGAGGTTACTTCCGCACAGATACGCAGTATTTT; CDR3: CSAGLAGGYFRTDTQYF; D: TRBD2; size: .; J: TRBJ2-3; V: TRBV20-1
DNA: TGCGCCAGCAGCGCCCGAGCCGGGGCCCCCTACGAGCAGTACTTC; CDR3: CASSARAGAPYEQYF; D: .; size: few; J: TRBJ2-7; V: TRBV5-1
DNA: TGCGCCAGCAGCAGGACTAGCGGGAGGGCGAACAGCGGGGAGCTGTTTTTT; CDR3: CASSRTSGRANSGELFF; D: TRBD2; size: few; J: TRBJ2-2; V: TRBV5-1
DNA: TGCAGTGCTAGAGACGGTTCGACAGATACGCAGTATTTT; CDR3: CSARDGSTDTQYF; D: .; size: few; J: TRBJ2-3; V: TRBV20-1
DNA: TGCGCCAGCAGCTTGGATGTAGATACGCAGTATTTT; CDR3: CASSLDVDTQYF; D: .; size: many; J: TRBJ2-3; V: TRBV5-1
DNA: TGTGCCAGCAGTTATGGACAGGGGGTTAGCGAGCAGTACTTC; CDR3: CASSYGQGVSEQYF; D: TRBD1; size: many; J: TRBJ2-7; V: TRBV5-6
DNA: TGCAGTGCTAGAGGTTTGACCTGGCCCTACAATGAGCAGTTCTTC; CDR3: CSARGLTWPYNEQFF; D: .; size: .; J: TRBJ2-1; V: TRBV20-1
DNA: TGTGCCAGCAGCTTATTTGGGGAGACCGGTGGGCAAGAGACCCAGTACTTC; CDR3: CASSLFGETGGQETQYF; D: .; size: .; J: TRBJ2-5; V: TRBV11-2
DNA: TGTGCCAGCAGTTTTAGGGGCCTGACCAACTATGGCTACACCTTC; CDR3: CASSFRGLTNYGYTF; D: .; size: few; J: TRBJ1-2; V: TRBV12-3/TRBV12-4
DNA: TGTGCCACCAGTGACCCGGGACAGGGGGCCCGCGATGAGCAGTTCTTC; CDR3: CATSDPGQGARDEQFF; D: TRBD1; size: .; J: TRBJ2-1; V: TRBV24-1
DNA: TGTGCCAGCAATGGGGGCCTCGGGGATGAGCAGTTCTTC; CDR3: CASNGGLGDEQFF; D: .; size: once; J: TRBJ2-1; V: TRBV2
DNA: TGTGCCAGCAGTTTACAGGGGGCGCGGGGCTACACCTTC; CDR3: CASSLQGARGYTF; D: TRBD1; size: many; J: TRBJ1-2; V: TRBV12-3/TRBV12-4
DNA: TGTGCCAGTAGTATAGGGCCCCCACTAGCGGGAGAGACCCAGTACTTC; CDR3: CASSIGPPLAGETQYF; D: TRBD2; size: .; J: TRBJ2-5; V: TRBV19
DNA: TGCAGTGGGGGAGCCGGGGAGCTGTTTTTT; CDR3: CSGGAGELFF; D: .; size: few; J: TRBJ2-2; V: TRBV20-1
DNA: TGTGCCAGCAGTCCATTGGCGGGGAGGACCGGCTACAATGAGCAGTTCTTC; CDR3: CASSPLAGRTGYNEQFF; D: .; size: .; J: TRBJ2-1; V: TRBV28
DNA: TGTGCCAGCAGCTTAGTTAAGGGGCTAGGGGAGCAGTTCTTC; CDR3: CASSLVKGLGEQFF; D: .; size: few; J: TRBJ2-1; V: TRBV11-2
DNA: TGTGCTAGTGGTTTTTCCGCCAATGAGCAGTTCTTC; CDR3: CASGFSANEQFF; D: .; size: .; J: TRBJ2-1; V: TRBV12-5
DNA: TGTGCCAGCAGGCCGGGACGCGCTAATGAGCAGTTCTTC; CDR3: CASRPGRANEQFF; D: .; size: .; J: TRBJ2-1; V: TRBV12-3/TRBV12-4
DNA: TGCAGTGCTAGAGGGACTAGCGGGCCCTACAATGAGCAGTTCTTC; CDR3: CSARGTSGPYNEQFF; D: TRBD2; size: once; J: TRBJ2-1; V: TRBV20-1
DNA: TGTGCCAGCAGTTCCACCGGAGTAGCGTTAAACTACGAGCAGTACTTC; CDR3: CASSSTGVALNYEQYF; D: .; size: few; J: TRBJ2-7; V: TRBV6-5
DNA: TGTGCCAGCAGCAAACATAAGACATATAAAATCCACGAGCAGTACTTC; CDR3: CASSKHKTYKIHEQYF; D: .; size: few; J: TRBJ2-7; V: TRBV21-1
DNA: TGCGCCAGCAGCTTGGTTGGGGGACATACAGAGACCCAGTACTTC; CDR3: CASSLVGGHTETQYF; D: .; size: .; J: TRBJ2-5; V: TRBV5-1
DNA: TGCAGTGCTAGGACAGGGAGGCCCTACGAGCAGTACTTC; CDR3: CSARTGRPYEQYF; D: .; size: many; J: TRBJ2-7; V: TRBV20-1
DNA: TGCAGTGCTATAAGTGCGGGGCGAGAGACCCAGTACTTC; CDR3: CSAISAGRETQYF; D: .; size: .; J: TRBJ2-5; V: TRBV20-1
DNA: TGTGCCAGCAGCCAAGAAGCACCTAGCGGGAGATCAGATACGCAGTATTTT; CDR3: CASSQEAPSGRSDTQYF; D: TRBD2; size: .; J: TRBJ2-3; V: TRBV4-2
DNA: TGTGCCAGCAGTTACAGCACAGATACGCAGTATTTT; CDR3: CASSYSTDTQYF; D: .; size: many; J: TRBJ2-3; V: TRBV12-3/TRBV12-4
DNA: TGTGCCAGCCTGCGGGGGGTCCCTGTTTACAATGAGCAGTTCTTC; CDR3: CASLRGVPVYNEQFF; D: TRBD2; size: few; J: TRBJ2-1; V: TRBV6-1
DNA: TGTGCCAGCAGCTCGTACGGGGGATACAATGAGCAGTTCTTC; CDR3: CASSSYGGYNEQFF; D: .; size: .; J: TRBJ2-1; V: TRBV7-9
DNA: TGTGCCAGCAGTTTCATGGGGGAGAGTTACGAGCAGTACTTC; CDR3: CASSFMGESYEQYF; D: .; size: .; J: TRBJ2-7; V: TRBV12-3/TRBV12-4
DNA: TGTGCCAGCAGGACCGGGACGGGGTCTTTCGAGCCCCAGCATTTT; CDR3: CASRTGTGSFEPQHF; D: .; size: many; J: TRBJ1-5; V: TRBV12-3/TRBV12-4
DNA: TGTGCCAGCAGGGGAAACGCTGAGACCCAGTACTTC; CDR3: CASRGNAETQYF; D: .; size: .; J: TRBJ2-5; V: TRBV6-5
DNA: TGTGCCAGCACCGGGATGGTCAGCTCCTACGAGCAGTACTTC; CDR3: CASTGMVSSYEQYF; D: .; size: .; J: TRBJ2-7; V: TRBV2
DNA: TGTGCCAGCAGCTTGGTAGGGCTACTGGAGACCCAGTACTTC; CDR3: CASSLVGLLETQYF; D: .; size: once; J: TRBJ2-5; V: TRBV5-6
DNA: TGTGCCAGCAGCTTAGCGCGTCCTCCGACGACTGAAGCTTTCTTT; CDR3: CASSLARPPTTEAFF; D: .; size: .; J: TRBJ1-1; V: TRBV7-2
DNA: TGCAGTGCTATGGCGACTGGGGCCAACGTCCTGACTTTC; CDR3: CSAMATGANVLTF; D: .; size: .; J: TRBJ2-6; V: TRBV20-1
DNA: TGCAGTGCTAGAGGTTGGGGCAACCTAGCAACCCTCCACGAGCAGTACTTC; CDR3: CSARGWGNLATLHEQYF; D: .; size: few; J: TRBJ2-7; V: TRBV20-1